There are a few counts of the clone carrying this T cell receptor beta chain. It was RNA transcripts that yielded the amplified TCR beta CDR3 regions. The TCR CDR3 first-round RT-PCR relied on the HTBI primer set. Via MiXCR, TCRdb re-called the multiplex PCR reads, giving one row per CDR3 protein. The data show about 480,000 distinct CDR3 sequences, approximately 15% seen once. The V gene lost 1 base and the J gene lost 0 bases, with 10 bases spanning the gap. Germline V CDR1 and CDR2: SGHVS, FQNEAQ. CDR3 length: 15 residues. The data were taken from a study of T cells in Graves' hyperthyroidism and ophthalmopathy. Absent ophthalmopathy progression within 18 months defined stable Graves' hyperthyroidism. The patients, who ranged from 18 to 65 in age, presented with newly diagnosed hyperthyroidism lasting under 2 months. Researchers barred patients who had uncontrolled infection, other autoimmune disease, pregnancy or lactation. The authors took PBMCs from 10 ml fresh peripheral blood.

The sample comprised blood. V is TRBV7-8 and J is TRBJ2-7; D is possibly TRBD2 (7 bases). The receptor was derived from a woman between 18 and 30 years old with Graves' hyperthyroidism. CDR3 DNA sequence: TGTGCCAGCAGCTTAGAGGGGGGGGGCTCCTACGAGCAGTACTTC. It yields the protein CASSLEGGGSYEQYF.